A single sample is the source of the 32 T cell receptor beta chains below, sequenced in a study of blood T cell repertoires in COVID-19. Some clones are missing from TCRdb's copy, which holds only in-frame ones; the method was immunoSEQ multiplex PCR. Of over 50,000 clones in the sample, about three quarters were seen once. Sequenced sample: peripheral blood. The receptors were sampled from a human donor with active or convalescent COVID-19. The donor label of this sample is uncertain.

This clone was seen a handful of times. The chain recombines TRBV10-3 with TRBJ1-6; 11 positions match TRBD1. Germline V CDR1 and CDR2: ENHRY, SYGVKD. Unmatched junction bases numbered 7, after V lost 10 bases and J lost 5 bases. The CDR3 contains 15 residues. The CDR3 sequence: CATGDRGIDNSPLHF. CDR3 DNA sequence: TGTGCCACCGGGGACAGGGGGATTGATAATTCACCCCTCCACTTT.

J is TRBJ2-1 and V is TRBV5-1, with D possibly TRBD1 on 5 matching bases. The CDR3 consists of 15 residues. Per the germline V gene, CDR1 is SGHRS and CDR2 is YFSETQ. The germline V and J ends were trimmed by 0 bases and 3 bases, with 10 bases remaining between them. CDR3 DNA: TGCGCCAGCAGCTTGGAGTCAGGGCTCTACAATGAGCAGTTCTTC. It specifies CASSLESGLYNEQFF.

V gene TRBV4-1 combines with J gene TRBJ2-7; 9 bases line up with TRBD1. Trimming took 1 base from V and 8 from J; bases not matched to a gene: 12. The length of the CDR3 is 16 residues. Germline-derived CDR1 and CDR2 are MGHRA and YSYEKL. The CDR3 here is CASSQAFSTGGSKQYF. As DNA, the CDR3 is TGCGCCAGCAGCCAAGCGTTCTCGACAGGGGGAAGTAAGCAGTACTTC.

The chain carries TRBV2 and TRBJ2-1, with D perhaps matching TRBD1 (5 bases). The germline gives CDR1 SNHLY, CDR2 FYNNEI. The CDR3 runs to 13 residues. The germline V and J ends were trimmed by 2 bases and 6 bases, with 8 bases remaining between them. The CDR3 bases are TGTGCCAGCAGTGAAAGGCAGGGCAATGAGCAGTTCTTC. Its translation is CASSERQGNEQFF.

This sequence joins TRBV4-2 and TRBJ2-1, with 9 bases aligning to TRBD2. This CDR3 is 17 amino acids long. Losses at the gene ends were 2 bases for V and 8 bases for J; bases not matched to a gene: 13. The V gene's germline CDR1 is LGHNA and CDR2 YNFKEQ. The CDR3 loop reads CASSQLTGLASGDEQFF. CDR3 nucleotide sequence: TGTGCCAGCAGCCAACTCACCGGACTAGCGTCCGGGGATGAGCAGTTCTTC.

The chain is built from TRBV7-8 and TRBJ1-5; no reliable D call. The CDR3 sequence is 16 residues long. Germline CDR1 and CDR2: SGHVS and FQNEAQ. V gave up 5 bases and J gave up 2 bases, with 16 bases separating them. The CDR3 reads CASSPRSLFGNQPQHF. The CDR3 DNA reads TGTGCCAGCAGCCCTCGGAGTCTCTTTGGCAATCAGCCCCAGCATTTT.

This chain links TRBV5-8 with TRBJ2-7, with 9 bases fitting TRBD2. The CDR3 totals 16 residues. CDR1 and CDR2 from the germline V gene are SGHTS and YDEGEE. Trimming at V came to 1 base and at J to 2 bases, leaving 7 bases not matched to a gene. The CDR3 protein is CASSLHSQREAYEQYF. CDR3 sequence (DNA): TGTGCCAGCAGCTTGCATTCGCAGCGGGAGGCCTACGAGCAGTACTTC.

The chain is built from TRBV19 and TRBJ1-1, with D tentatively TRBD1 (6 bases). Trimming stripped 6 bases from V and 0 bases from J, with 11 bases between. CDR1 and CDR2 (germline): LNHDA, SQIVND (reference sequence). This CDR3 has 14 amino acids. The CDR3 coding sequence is TGTGCCAGTAGCAGGGGATCCATGAACACTGAAGCTTTCTTT. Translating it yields CASSRGSMNTEAFF.

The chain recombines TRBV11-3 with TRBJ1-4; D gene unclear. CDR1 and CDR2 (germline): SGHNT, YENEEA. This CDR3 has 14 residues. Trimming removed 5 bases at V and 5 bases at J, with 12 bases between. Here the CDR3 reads CASSPARWNEKLFF. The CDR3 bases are TGTGCCAGCAGCCCAGCGAGGTGGAATGAAAAACTGTTTTTT. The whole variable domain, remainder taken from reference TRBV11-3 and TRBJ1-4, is EAGVVQSPRYKIIEKKQPVAFWCNPISGHNTLYWYLQNLGQGPELLIRYENEEAVDDSQLPKDRFSAERLKGVDSTLKIQPAELGDSAVYLCASSPARWNEKLFFGSGTQLSVL.

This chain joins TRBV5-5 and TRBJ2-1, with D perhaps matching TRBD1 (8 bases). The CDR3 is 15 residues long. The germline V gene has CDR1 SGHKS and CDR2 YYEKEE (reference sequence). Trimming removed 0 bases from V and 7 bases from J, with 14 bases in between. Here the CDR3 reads CASSLVGQGGNEQFF. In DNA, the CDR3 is TGTGCCAGCAGCTTGGTAGGACAGGGAGGGAATGAGCAGTTCTTC. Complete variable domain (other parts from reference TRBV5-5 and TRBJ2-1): DAGVTQSPTHLIKTRGQQVTLRCSPISGHKSVSWYQQVLGQGPQFIFQYYEKEERGRGNFPDRFSARQFPNYSSELNVNALLLGDSALYLCASSLVGQGGNEQFFGPGTRLTVL.

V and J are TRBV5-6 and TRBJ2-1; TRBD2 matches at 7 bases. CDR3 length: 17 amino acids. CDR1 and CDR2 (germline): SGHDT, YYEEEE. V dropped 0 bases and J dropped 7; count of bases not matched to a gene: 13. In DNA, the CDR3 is TGTGCCAGCAGCTTGGGTATGGCTAGCGGAGGGCGGAATGAGCAGTTCTTC. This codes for CASSLGMASGGRNEQFF. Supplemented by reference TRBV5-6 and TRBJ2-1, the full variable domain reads DAGVTQSPTHLIKTRGQQVTLRCSPKSGHDTVSWYQQALGQGPQFIFQYYEEEERQRGNFPDRFSGHQFPNYSSELNVNALLLGDSALYLCASSLGMASGGRNEQFFGPGTRLTVL.

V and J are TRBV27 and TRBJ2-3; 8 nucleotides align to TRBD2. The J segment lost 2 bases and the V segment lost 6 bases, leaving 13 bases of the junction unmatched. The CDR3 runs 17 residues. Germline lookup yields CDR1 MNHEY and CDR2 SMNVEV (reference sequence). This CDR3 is CASSPPGSGRFTDTQYF. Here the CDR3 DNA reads TGTGCCAGCAGCCCTCCGGGGAGCGGGAGATTCACAGATACGCAGTATTTT.

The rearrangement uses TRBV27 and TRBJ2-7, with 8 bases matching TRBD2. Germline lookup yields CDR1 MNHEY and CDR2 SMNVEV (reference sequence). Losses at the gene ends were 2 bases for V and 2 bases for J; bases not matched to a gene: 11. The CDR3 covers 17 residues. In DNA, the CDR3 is TGTGCCAGCAGTTTACGGGGTGGTAGCGGGATTACCTACGAGCAGTACTTC. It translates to CASSLRGGSGITYEQYF.

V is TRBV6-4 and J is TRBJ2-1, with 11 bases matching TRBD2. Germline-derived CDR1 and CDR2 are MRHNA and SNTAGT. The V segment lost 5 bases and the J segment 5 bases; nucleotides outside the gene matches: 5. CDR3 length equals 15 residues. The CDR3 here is CASSPTSGVNNEQFF. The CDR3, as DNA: TGTGCCAGCAGTCCGACTAGCGGGGTTAACAATGAGCAGTTCTTC.

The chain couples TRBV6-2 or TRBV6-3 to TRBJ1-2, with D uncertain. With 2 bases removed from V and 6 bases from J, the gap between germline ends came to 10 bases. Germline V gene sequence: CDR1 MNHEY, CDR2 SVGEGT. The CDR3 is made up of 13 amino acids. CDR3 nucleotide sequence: TGTGCCAGCAGTTACGAACGGGGTCATGGCTACACCTTC. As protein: CASSYERGHGYTF.

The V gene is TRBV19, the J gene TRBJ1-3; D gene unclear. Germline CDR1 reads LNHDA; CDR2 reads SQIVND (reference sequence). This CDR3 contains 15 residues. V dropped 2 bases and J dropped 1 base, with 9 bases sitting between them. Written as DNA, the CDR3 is TGTGCCAGTAGTATAACCCACGGGTCTGGAAACACCATATATTTT. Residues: CASSITHGSGNTIYF. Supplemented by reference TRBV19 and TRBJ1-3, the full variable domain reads DGGITQSPKYLFRKEGQNVTLSCEQNLNHDAMYWYRQDPGQGLRLIYYSQIVNDFQKGDIAEGYSVSREKKESFPLTVTSAQKNPTAFYLCASSITHGSGNTIYFGEGSWLTVV.

CDR3 bases: TGTGCCTGGCGGGCCCGTGGGGGCGGGGGGGAAGACACCGGGGAGCTGTTTTTT. It yields the protein CAWRARGGGGEDTGELFF. The rearrangement joins TRBV30 to TRBJ2-2; TRBD2 matches 9 bases. The junction had 16 bases not matched to a gene; V was cut back by 5 bases and J by 3 bases. CDR3 length equals 18 residues. Germline V lookup: CDR1 GTSNPN, CDR2 SVGIG (reference sequence). Filled out from reference TRBV30 and TRBJ2-2, the complete variable domain reads SQTIHQWPATLVQPVGSPLSLECTVEGTSNPNLYWYRQAAGRGLQLLFYSVGIGQISSEVPQNLSASRPQDRQFILSSKKLLLSDSGFYLCAWRARGGGGEDTGELFFGEGSRLTVL.

The CDR3, as DNA: TGTGCCAGCAGCGTAGGGGCTAGCGGCACAGATACGCAGTATTTT. It specifies CASSVGASGTDTQYF. V gene TRBV9 combines with J gene TRBJ2-3; the D gene is possibly TRBD2 (6 bases). The V gene's germline CDR1 is SGDLS and CDR2 YYNGEE. V lost 0 bases, J lost 1 base, and 9 bases lay in between. The CDR3 has 15 amino acids. The full variable domain, its missing parts supplied by reference TRBV9 and TRBJ2-3, is DSGVTQTPKHLITATGQRVTLRCSPRSGDLSVYWYQQSLDQGLQFLIQYYNGEERAKGNILERFSAQQFPDLHSELNLSSLELGDSALYFCASSVGASGTDTQYFGPGTRLTVL.

The CDR3 loop reads CAISESTSNSYEQYF. As DNA, the CDR3 is TGTGCCATCAGTGAGTCGACTAGCAACTCCTACGAGCAGTACTTC. The chain is built from TRBV10-3 and TRBJ2-7; 7 bases are shared with TRBD2. J was trimmed by 0 bases and V by 0 bases; bases with no gene match: 2. Per germline, CDR1 ENHRY and CDR2 SYGVKD. The CDR3 has 15 amino acids.

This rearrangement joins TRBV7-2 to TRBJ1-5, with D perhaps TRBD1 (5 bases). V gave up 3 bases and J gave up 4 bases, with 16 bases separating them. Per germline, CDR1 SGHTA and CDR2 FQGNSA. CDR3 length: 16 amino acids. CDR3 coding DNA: TGTGCCAGCAGCTTGGGGGGGGTCACTCAAAATCAGCCCCAGCATTTT. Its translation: CASSLGGVTQNQPQHF.

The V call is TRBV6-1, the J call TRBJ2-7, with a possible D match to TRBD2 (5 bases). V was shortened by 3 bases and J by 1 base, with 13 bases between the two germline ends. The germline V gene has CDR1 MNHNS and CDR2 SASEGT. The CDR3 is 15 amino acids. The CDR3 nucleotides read TGTGCCAGCAGTGATGAGCACCGGGGATCCTACGAGCAGTACTTC. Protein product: CASSDEHRGSYEQYF.

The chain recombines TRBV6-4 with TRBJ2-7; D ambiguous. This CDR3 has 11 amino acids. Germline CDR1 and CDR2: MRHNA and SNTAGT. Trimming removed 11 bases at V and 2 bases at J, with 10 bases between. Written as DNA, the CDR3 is TGTGCCCGGGTCTTCACCTACGAGCAGTACTTC. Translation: CARVFTYEQYF.

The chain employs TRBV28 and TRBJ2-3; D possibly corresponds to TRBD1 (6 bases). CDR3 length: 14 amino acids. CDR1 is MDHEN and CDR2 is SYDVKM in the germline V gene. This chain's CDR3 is CGAATGRSTDTQYF. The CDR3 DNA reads TGTGGGGCCGCTACAGGGCGCAGCACAGATACGCAGTATTTT.

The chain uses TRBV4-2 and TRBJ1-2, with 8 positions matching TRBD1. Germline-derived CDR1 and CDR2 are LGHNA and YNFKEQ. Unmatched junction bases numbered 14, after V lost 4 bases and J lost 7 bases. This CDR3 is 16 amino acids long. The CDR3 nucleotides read TGTGCCAGCAGCCTTAGCAGGGAGGACAGGGCTACTGGCTACACCTTC. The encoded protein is CASSLSREDRATGYTF.

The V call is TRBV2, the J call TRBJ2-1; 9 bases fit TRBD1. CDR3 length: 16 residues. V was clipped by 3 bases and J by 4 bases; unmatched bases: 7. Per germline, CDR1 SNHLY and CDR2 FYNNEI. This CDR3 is CASSDSRDRAYNEQFF. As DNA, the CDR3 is TGTGCCAGCAGTGATAGCCGGGACAGGGCTTACAATGAGCAGTTCTTC.

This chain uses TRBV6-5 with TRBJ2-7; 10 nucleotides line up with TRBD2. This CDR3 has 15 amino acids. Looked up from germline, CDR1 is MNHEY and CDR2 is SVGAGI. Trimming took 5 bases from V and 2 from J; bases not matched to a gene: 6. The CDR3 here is CASSLSSGGTYEQYF. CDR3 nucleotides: TGTGCCAGCAGTCTTTCTAGCGGGGGTACCTACGAGCAGTACTTC.

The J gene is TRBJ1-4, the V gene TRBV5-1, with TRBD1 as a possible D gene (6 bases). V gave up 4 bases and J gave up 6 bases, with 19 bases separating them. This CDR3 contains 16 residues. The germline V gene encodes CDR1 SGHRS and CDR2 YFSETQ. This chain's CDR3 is CASSGRTENGDEKLFF. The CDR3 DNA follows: TGCGCCAGCAGCGGCCGGACAGAAAACGGAGATGAAAAACTGTTTTTT.

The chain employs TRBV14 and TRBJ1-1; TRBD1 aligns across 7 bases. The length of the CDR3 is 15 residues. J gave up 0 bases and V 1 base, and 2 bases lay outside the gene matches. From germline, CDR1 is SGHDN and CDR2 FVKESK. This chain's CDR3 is CASSQAGQLNTEAFF. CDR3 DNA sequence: TGTGCCAGCAGCCAAGCGGGACAGTTGAACACTGAAGCTTTCTTT.

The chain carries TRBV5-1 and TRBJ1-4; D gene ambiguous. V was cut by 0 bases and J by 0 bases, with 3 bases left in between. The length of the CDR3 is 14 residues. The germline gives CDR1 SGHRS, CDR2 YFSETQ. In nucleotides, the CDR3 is TGCGCCAGCAGCTTGGACACAACTAATGAAAAACTGTTTTTT. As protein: CASSLDTTNEKLFF.

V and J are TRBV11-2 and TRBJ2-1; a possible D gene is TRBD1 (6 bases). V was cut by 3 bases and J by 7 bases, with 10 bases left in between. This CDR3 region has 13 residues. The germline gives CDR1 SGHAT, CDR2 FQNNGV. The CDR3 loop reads CASSFFRGNEQFF. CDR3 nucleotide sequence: TGTGCCAGCAGCTTCTTTAGGGGGAATGAGCAGTTCTTC. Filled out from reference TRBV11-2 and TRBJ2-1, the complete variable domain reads EAGVAQSPRYKIIEKRQSVAFWCNPISGHATLYWYQQILGQGPKLLIQFQNNGVVDDSQLPKDRFSAERLKGVDSTLKIQPAKLEDSAVYLCASSFFRGNEQFFGPGTRLTVL.

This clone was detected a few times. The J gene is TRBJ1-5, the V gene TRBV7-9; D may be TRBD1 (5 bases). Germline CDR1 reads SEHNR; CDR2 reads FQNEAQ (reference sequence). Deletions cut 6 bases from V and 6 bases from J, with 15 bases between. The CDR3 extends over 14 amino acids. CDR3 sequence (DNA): TGTGCCAGCAGTTACCCGGGGGAAAGTCAGCCCCAGCATTTT. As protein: CASSYPGESQPQHF.

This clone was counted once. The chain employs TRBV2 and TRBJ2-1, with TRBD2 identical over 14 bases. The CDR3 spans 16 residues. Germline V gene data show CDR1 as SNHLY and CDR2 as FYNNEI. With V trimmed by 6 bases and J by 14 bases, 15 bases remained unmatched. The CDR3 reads CASRSGLAGGTMREFF. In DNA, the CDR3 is TGTGCCAGCAGGAGCGGACTAGCGGGGGGTACAATGAGGGAGTTCTTC.